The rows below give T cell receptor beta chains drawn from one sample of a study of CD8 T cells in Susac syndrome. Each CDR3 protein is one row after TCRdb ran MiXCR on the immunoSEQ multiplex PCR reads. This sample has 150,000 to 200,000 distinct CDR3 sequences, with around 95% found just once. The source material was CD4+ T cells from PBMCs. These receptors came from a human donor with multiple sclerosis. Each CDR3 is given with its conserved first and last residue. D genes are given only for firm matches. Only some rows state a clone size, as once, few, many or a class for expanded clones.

TGTGCCAGCAGTTTAGGAGTGGAGACCCAGTACTTC CASSLGVETQYF 12 TRBV12-3/TRBV12-4 - - TRBJ2-5
TGCGCCAGCAGCTACACTAGCGGGGGGGAAGAGACCCAGTACTTC CASSYTSGGEETQYF 15 TRBV5-1 - TRBD2 TRBJ2-5
TGTGCCAGCAGCCTCGGGACAGGGTGGAATGAGCAGTTCTTC CASSLGTGWNEQFF 14 TRBV7-3 - TRBD1 TRBJ2-1
TGTGCCAGCAGTCCTAGGACAGGGTTCTACGAGCAGTACTTC CASSPRTGFYEQYF 14 TRBV6-5 - TRBD1 TRBJ2-7
TGCAGTGCTCCCCGAAGTCCACTAGCGGGGGGACCCCCTGGGGCCAACGTCCTGACTTTC CSAPRSPLAGGPPGANVLTF 20 TRBV20-1 - TRBD2 TRBJ2-6
TGTGCCAGCAGCCGGGACCAAGGAAAGAAAGAGACCCAGTACTTC CASSRDQGKKETQYF 15 TRBV3-1 - - TRBJ2-5
TGTGCCTGGAGTGGGGACAGGGGAAACTATGGCTACACCTTC CAWSGDRGNYGYTF 14 TRBV30 - TRBD1 TRBJ1-2
TGTGCCAGCAGCCAAGGATTATTGGGTTCCGGAGGTAATGAGCAGTTCTTC CASSQGLLGSGGNEQFF 17 TRBV14 - - TRBJ2-1
TGCAGTCTGAAAACTGGGTCGTCTGAATTATTCTATGGCTACACCTTC CSLKTGSSELFYGYTF 16 TRBV20-1 - - TRBJ1-2
TGTGCCAGCAGCTTAGCGGGCCAGGGAACCTACAATGAGCAGTTCTTC CASSLAGQGTYNEQFF 16 TRBV7-9 - - TRBJ2-1
TGCAGTGCGCAGCCCCTCGCAATTTCACGGTGGGACTATGGCTACACCTTC CSAQPLAISRWDYGYTF 17 TRBV20-1 - - TRBJ1-2
TGTGCCAGCAGCTTCCAGACAGGGAACTATGGCTACACCTTC CASSFQTGNYGYTF 14 TRBV11-3 - TRBD1 TRBJ1-2
TGTGCCAGCAGTGGGGACAGTTTAGGGAATTCACCCCTCCACTTT CASSGDSLGNSPLHF 15 TRBV2 once TRBD1 TRBJ1-6
TGCAGTGCGCTGCCCCTTATTGGGAACACCATATATTTT CSALPLIGNTIYF 13 TRBV20-1 - - TRBJ1-3
TGCAGTGCTAGATTCGGGGGCTATGGCTACACCTTC CSARFGGYGYTF 12 TRBV20-1 once - TRBJ1-2
TGCGCCAGCAGCCTCCGACAGGGCCACATGAACACTGAAGCTTTCTTT CASSLRQGHMNTEAFF 16 TRBV4-1 once TRBD1 TRBJ1-1
TGTGCCAGCAGCCCTGGACAGGGTGTCTCACCCCTCCACTTT CASSPGQGVSPLHF 14 TRBV14 - TRBD1 TRBJ1-6
TGTGCCAGCAGTGGGGGGGGCTATCAGCCCCAGCATTTT CASSGGGYQPQHF 13 TRBV2 - - TRBJ1-5
TGTGCCAGCAGGAGAGACAGCGTGCTCTATGGCTACACCTTC CASRRDSVLYGYTF 14 TRBV27 - - TRBJ1-2
TGCGCCAGCAGCTTGGGTTTTTACGAGCAGTACTTC CASSLGFYEQYF 12 TRBV5-1 - - TRBJ2-7
TGTGCCATCAGATCGGACACCATCCAAGAGACCCAGTACTTC CAIRSDTIQETQYF 14 TRBV10-3 - - TRBJ2-5
TGCGCCAGCAGCCAAGATAGTCTAGCGTTCGCCAATGAGCAGTTCTTC CASSQDSLAFANEQFF 16 TRBV4-3 - - TRBJ2-1
TGTGCCAGCAGCGCCCATAGGGCCGGTGGAAATTCACCCCTCCACTTT CASSAHRAGGNSPLHF 16 TRBV7-9 - - TRBJ1-6
TGTGCCAGCAGTGAAGGAAGATTCGGCGGGGAGCTGTTTTTT CASSEGRFGGELFF 14 TRBV25-1 - - TRBJ2-2
TGTGCCAGCACCTTCGGGACTAGCGGGGGGAATGAGCAGTTCTTC CASTFGTSGGNEQFF 15 TRBV7-2 - TRBD2 TRBJ2-1
TGCAGTGCTAGTGGCCGAAACTACGAGCAGTACTTC CSASGRNYEQYF 12 TRBV20-1 - - TRBJ2-7
TGTGCCTGGATTGCCGGGGGGGCGAGTGAGCAGTTCTTC CAWIAGGASEQFF 13 TRBV30 - TRBD2 TRBJ2-1
TGTGCCAGCAGCCAAGGATCCGAGGATACGCAGTATTTT CASSQGSEDTQYF 13 TRBV3-1 - - TRBJ2-3
TGCAGCGTTGGAACAAACCCGGGGTACGAGCAGTACTTC CSVGTNPGYEQYF 13 TRBV29-1 - - TRBJ2-7
TGTGCCAGCAGTTACGGGGGCGTCCAGCCCCAGCATTTT CASSYGGVQPQHF 13 TRBV6-2/TRBV6-3 - - TRBJ1-5
TGTGCCTGGGGACTAGCGGGGGCCCAAGAGACCCAGTACTTC CAWGLAGAQETQYF 14 TRBV30 - TRBD2 TRBJ2-5
TGCAGTGCTGGGACTAGCGGCAATGAGCAGTTCTTC CSAGTSGNEQFF 12 TRBV20-1 - TRBD2 TRBJ2-1
TGCAGTGCTGGAAAAACAGGGCTCCAAGAGACCCAGTACTTC CSAGKTGLQETQYF 14 TRBV20-1 - - TRBJ2-5
TGTGCCAGCAGTTACTCGAGGGAGGCGGCGGAGACCCAGTACTTC CASSYSREAAETQYF 15 TRBV6-2/TRBV6-3 - - TRBJ2-5
TGTGCCAGCAGCCAAGATCTTGGGAGGAACACCATATATTTT CASSQDLGRNTIYF 14 TRBV3-1 - - TRBJ1-3
TGTGCCAGCAGACCCGGTAGAGACAGGGGAGCTGCCTATGGCTACACCTTC CASRPGRDRGAAYGYTF 17 TRBV6-2/TRBV6-3 - TRBD1 TRBJ1-2
TGCAGTGCCGTTCGCGAGGGGGCTAATGAAAAACTGTTTTTT CSAVREGANEKLFF 14 TRBV20-1 - - TRBJ1-4
TGTGCCACCAAAGGGGCAGGGAGATACGAGCAGTACTTC CATKGAGRYEQYF 13 TRBV24-1 - - TRBJ2-7
TGCAGCGCCCTAGGGGGAGCCGCTTCGTATGGCTACACCTTC CSALGGAASYGYTF 14 TRBV29-1 - - TRBJ1-2
TGTGCCAGCAGCCCAAGTTCAGATACGCAGTATTTT CASSPSSDTQYF 12 TRBV5-4 - - TRBJ2-3
TGTGCCAGCAGTTTATATCCAGGAAACACCATATATTTT CASSLYPGNTIYF 13 TRBV27 once - TRBJ1-3
TGCAGCGTTTCGGCGGCAGGGGGAGAAAAACTGTTTTTT CSVSAAGGEKLFF 13 TRBV29-1 - TRBD1 TRBJ1-4
TGTGCCAGTAGTACCCCGGGCAGCTACACCTTC CASSTPGSYTF 11 TRBV19 - - TRBJ1-2
TGCGCCAGCAGCCAAAACAGGGGGATTCAGCCCCAGCATTTT CASSQNRGIQPQHF 14 TRBV4-3 - TRBD1 TRBJ1-5
TGCAGTGCTAGAGATGACGGCGATCAGCCCCAGCATTTT CSARDDGDQPQHF 13 TRBV20-1 - - TRBJ1-5
TGTGCCAGCAGCACTGACAGTAACCTTATTGATGAGCAGTTCTTC CASSTDSNLIDEQFF 15 TRBV6-1 few - TRBJ2-1
TGTGCCAGCAGCTTAGATGGACTAGCGGGGATAAACACCGGGGAGCTGTTTTTT CASSLDGLAGINTGELFF 18 TRBV11-2 - TRBD2 TRBJ2-2
TGTGCCAGCAGCCCAAAAGAGCGGTCCTACAATGAGCAGTTCTTC CASSPKERSYNEQFF 15 TRBV9 - - TRBJ2-1
TGTGCCAGCAGCCAAGTGATAGGAGATACGCAGTATTTT CASSQVIGDTQYF 13 TRBV14 - - TRBJ2-3
TGCAGTGCTAGAGTGACTTATACGCAGTATTTT CSARVTYTQYF 11 TRBV20-1 - - TRBJ2-3
TGTGCCAGCAGCCAATATAAGGGACTCGAGCAGTACTTC CASSQYKGLEQYF 13 TRBV14 - - TRBJ2-7
TGTGCCAGCAGCCAAGAAGGAGCGGGGAGGGACATTCAGTACTTC CASSQEGAGRDIQYF 15 TRBV4-2 - TRBD2 TRBJ2-4
TGTGCCAGCAGCTCGGACAGGACCGATTCACCCCTCCACTTT CASSSDRTDSPLHF 14 TRBV11-2 - TRBD1 TRBJ1-6
TGTGCCAGCAGCCAGGGACTCGGCAATCAGCCCCAGCATTTT CASSQGLGNQPQHF 14 TRBV13 - - TRBJ1-5
TGTGCCAGCAGCGTATTGGGGGCCGGCACAGATACGCAGTATTTT CASSVLGAGTDTQYF 15 TRBV9 - - TRBJ2-3
TGCAGTGCTAGAGAACTACAGGGGTTCGTCTACGAGCAGTACTTC CSARELQGFVYEQYF 15 TRBV20-1 once TRBD1 TRBJ2-7
TGTGCCAGCAGCTGGGACAGGGGGCCCTACGAGCAGTACTTC CASSWDRGPYEQYF 14 TRBV7-3 - TRBD1 TRBJ2-7